The text below deals with one T cell receptor beta chain. The antigen is not known. At one end, the junction sequence differs from germline, possibly due to a read error. These data belong to a study of metastatic and nonmetastatic thyroid tumors. Overall study: Malignant and benign thyroid patients had repertoires compared in peripheral blood and tumor or nodule tissue. Study results and caveats: TCR beta diversity was reportedly significantly higher in malignant thyroid tumors than benign nodules, in blood and tumor.

The germline CDR1 and CDR2 sequences are MNHNS and SASEGT. The CDR3 has 11 residues. Thyroid surgery had not been preceded by any treatment in any patient. Original processing notes: What underpinned the distant-metastasis classifier for papillary thyroid cancer was the set of CDR3 differences across clinicopathological groups. TCRdb re-processed the PCR reads through MiXCR. These V and J calls originate from TCRdb's pipeline instead of the authors' own analysis. The data show over 20,000 clones, about 30% seen once. The sample was blood. The rearrangement joins TRBV6-1 to TRBJ2-1; the D is unclear. The sequence was obtained from a female donor with papillary thyroid cancer or a benign thyroid nodule (not recorded which). Some clones in this sample may be carry-over from other donors' samples. The CDR3 is CVSSMGNEQFF. The CDR3 DNA reads as TGTGTCAGCAGTATGGGGAATGAGCAGTTCTTC.